The present T cell receptor (beta chain) was sequenced within a study of T cells in Graves' hyperthyroidism and ophthalmopathy. The germline V gene encodes CDR1 MNHEY and CDR2 SVGAGI. The CDR3 is made up of 15 amino acids. Authors of the study amplified TCR beta CDR3 regions from RNA transcripts. HTBI primers were the set used in a first-round RT-PCR of the TCR CDR3. MiXCR was run by TCRdb on the multiplex PCR reads, yielding one entry per CDR3 protein. The data hold about 350,000 distinct CDR3 sequences, with about 14% observed a single time. Comments on this clonotype: It may be a read error: a sequence one base away is much more abundant.

Graves' hyperthyroidism was deemed stable absent ophthalmopathy progression within 18 months. Patients aged 18 to 65 had newly diagnosed hyperthyroidism of under 2 months' duration. The J gene is TRBJ2-5, the V gene TRBV6-5; D perhaps matches TRBD1 (5 bases). The sequence came from a woman aged 25-40 years with Graves' hyperthyroidism. Input material: blood. The CDR3: CVSSYSLGRGETQYF. The CDR3 nucleotides are TGTGTCAGCAGTTACTCGCTTGGAAGGGGAGAGACCCAGTACTTC.